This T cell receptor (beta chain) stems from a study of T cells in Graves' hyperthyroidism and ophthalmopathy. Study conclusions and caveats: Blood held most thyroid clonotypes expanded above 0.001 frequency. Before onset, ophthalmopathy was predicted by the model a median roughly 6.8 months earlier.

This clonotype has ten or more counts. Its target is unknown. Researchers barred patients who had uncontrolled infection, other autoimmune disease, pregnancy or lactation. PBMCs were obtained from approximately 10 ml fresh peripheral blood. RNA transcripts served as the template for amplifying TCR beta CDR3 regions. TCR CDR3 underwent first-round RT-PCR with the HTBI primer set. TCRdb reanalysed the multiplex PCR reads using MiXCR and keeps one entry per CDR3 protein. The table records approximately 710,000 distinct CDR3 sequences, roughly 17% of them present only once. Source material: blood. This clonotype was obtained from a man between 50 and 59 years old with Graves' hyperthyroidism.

The CDR3 sequence is CSARDHRSSNEKLFF. The CDR3 nucleotides are TGCAGTGCTAGAGACCACAGGTCTTCTAATGAAAAACTGTTTTTT. J is TRBJ1-4 and V is TRBV20-1; perhaps TRBD1 as D (5 bases). The germline V gene has CDR1 DFQATT and CDR2 SNEGSKA (reference sequence). The V gene lost 0 bases and the J gene lost 3 bases, with 11 bases spanning the gap. The CDR3 sequence is 15 residues long.